The entry that follows covers one T cell receptor (beta chain) sequence. The data originate from a study of blood T cell repertoires in COVID-19. Across the whole study: Samples of COVID-19 (acute and convalescent) were obtained from the United States, Italy and Spain.

Sequenced by immunoSEQ multiplex PCR; TCRdb stores in-frame clones only, minus some. The sample comprises around 340,000 clones, around nine tenths of which are singletons, and under 8.5% rests with the top ten. Per the germline V gene, CDR1 is LNHDA and CDR2 is SQIVND (reference sequence). V was shortened by 6 bases and J by 5 bases, with 17 bases between the two germline ends. There are 15 residues in the CDR3. This chain uses TRBV19 with TRBJ1-5, with D possibly being TRBD1 (6 bases). Sequencing was done on a sample of peripheral blood. The TCR comes from a woman in her fifties or sixties with COVID-19, enrolled during active disease. CDR3 nucleotides: TGTGCCAGTAGCCGGGACAAACCTCCAGATCAGCCCCAGCATTTT. Protein: CASSRDKPPDQPQHF.